This T cell receptor (beta chain) came from a study of blood T cell repertoires in COVID-19. Study as a whole: Some COVID-19 samples were acute and others convalescent; all came from the United States, Italy and Spain.

The germline V gene has CDR1 SGHVS and CDR2 FQNEAQ. This CDR3 contains 16 residues. V was shortened by 5 bases and J by 2 bases, with 18 bases between the two germline ends. How the authors handled the data: Nucleated cell counts were estimated from reference gene primer amplification. Sequencing was performed with immunoSEQ multiplex PCR; in TCRdb, only in-frame clones are kept and a portion is missing. That table gives V, J and clone size, and the DNA gave D and trimming. The sample shows approximately 140,000 clones, around nine tenths of them seen only once. This TCR was recovered from a man in his forties or fifties with active or convalescent COVID-19. The sequencing input was peripheral blood. The genes are TRBV7-8 and TRBJ1-2, with a tentative D call TRBD1 (6 bases). For the CDR3, the DNA is TGTGCCAGCAGCCCCAGACTAATCGACAGGAACTATGGCTACACCTTC. Protein product: CASSPRLIDRNYGYTF.